The source of this TCR beta chain is a study of T-cell reconstitution after alpha-beta-depleted transplantation in children. This clonotype was counted a few times. Preparation of the TCRbeta library was carried out with unique molecular identifiers. Using its own MiXCR run on the PCR reads, TCRdb lists one record per CDR3 protein. The sample carries 200,000 to 250,000 distinct CDR3 sequences, around 12% recorded once. The germline CDR1 and CDR2 sequences are LNHNV and YYDKDF (reference sequence). Trimming removed 4 bases at V and 4 bases at J, with 16 bases between. The CDR3 consists of 15 residues. The sample here was PBMCs from the stem cell graft donor, taken from the stem cell graft. The chain recombines TRBV15 with TRBJ1-1; D gene uncertain. The receptor was derived from a human donor who donated a stem cell graft to a child with acute lymphoblastic leukemia. Here the CDR3 DNA reads TGTGCCACCAGCAATATAAGAGCCGCTCGCACTGAAGCTTTCTTT. This gives the protein CATSNIRAARTEAFF.